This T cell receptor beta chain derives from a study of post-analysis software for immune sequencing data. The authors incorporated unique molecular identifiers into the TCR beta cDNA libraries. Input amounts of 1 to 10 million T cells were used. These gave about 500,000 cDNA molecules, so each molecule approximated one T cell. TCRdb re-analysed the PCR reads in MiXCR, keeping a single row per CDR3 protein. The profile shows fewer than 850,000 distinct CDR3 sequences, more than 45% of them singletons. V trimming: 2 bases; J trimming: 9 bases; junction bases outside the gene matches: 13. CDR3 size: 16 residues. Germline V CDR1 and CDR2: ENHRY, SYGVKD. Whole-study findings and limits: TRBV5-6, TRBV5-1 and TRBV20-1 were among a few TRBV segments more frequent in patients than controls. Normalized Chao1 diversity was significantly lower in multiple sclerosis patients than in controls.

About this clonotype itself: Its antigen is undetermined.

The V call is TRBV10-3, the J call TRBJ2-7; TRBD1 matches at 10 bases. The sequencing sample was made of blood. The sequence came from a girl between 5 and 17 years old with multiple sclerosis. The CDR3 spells CAISEGDRGWANRQYF. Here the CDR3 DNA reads TGTGCCATCAGTGAGGGGGACAGGGGTTGGGCCAATCGGCAGTACTTC.